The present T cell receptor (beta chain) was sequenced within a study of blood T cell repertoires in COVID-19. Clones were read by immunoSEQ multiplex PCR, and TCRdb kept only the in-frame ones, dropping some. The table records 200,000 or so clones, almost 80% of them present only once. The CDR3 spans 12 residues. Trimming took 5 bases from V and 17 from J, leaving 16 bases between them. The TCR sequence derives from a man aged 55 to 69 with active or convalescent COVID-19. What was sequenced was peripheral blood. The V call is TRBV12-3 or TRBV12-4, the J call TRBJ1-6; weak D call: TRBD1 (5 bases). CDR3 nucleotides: TGTGCCAGCAGTGGACCTCAGGGCCCTATCCACTTT. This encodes CASSGPQGPIHF.